Described below is a single TCR beta chain sequence and its context. No antigen is known for it. PCR was performed using 60 Vbeta and 13 Jbeta primers. Profiling relied on immunoSEQ multiplex PCR, and the TCRdb table lists in-frame clones only, not all of them. The data contain approximately 86,000 clones, 70% to 80% of them singletons. Germline CDR1 SGHTA, CDR2 FQGNSA. The CDR3 covers 14 residues. V was trimmed by 4 bases and J by 5 bases, leaving 12 bases between them. The donors (healthy individuals) were bone marrow donors. The data were taken from a study of cytomegalovirus exposure and HLA in healthy donors. Across the whole study: A data release that came early held approximately 85 million unique TCRs from HLA-typed donors. Study results and limitations: Later genetic work tied a missense DCLRE1C variant to beta-chain V and J trimming.

The specimen sequenced was PBMCs. The TCR originated in a man between 60 and 75 years old in good health and CMV-seronegative. The J gene is TRBJ2-1, the V gene TRBV7-2; tentatively, D is TRBD2 (5 bases). This CDR3 reads CASSSPRGNNEQFF. CDR3 DNA: TGTGCCAGCAGCTCACCCCGGGGAAACAATGAGCAGTTCTTC.